The next 26 T cell receptor beta chains were all read from a single sample in a study of blood T cells in healthy people across ages. With a J-beta primer mix and a sample-barcoded 5' primer, a second PCR ran about 7 to 12 cycles. TCRdb itself ran the 5' RACE reads through MiXCR, one entry per CDR3 protein. The profile shows around 800,000 distinct CDR3 sequences, about 59% of them singletons. Source material: blood. The receptor set was obtained from a man aged 25 to 40 in good health.

The chain combines TRBV27 with TRBJ2-5; a possible D gene is TRBD1 (6 bases). The length of the CDR3 is 13 residues. The germline V gene has CDR1 MNHEY and CDR2 SMNVEV (reference sequence). The V end lost 5 bases, the J end lost 7 bases, and 14 bases lay between the germline ends. For the CDR3, the DNA is TGTGCCAGCAGTACCCGAGGCAGGGGGACCCAGTACTTC. Protein: CASSTRGRGTQYF.

This chain links TRBV6-4 with TRBJ2-2, with TRBD1 matching over 7 bases. The CDR3 contains 13 residues. J gave up 4 bases and V 5 bases, and 1 base lay outside the gene matches. Germline CDR1 reads MRHNA; CDR2 reads SNTAGT. This CDR3 reads CASSTGATGELFF. The CDR3 nucleotides are TGTGCCAGCAGTACAGGGGCCACCGGGGAGCTGTTTTTT.

A note on this clonotype: At one boundary the junction diverges from the germline segment, which might be a read error. The V call is TRBV9, the J call TRBJ1-1; D gene uncertain. This CDR3 is 18 amino acids long. Germline V gene lookup returns CDR1 SGDLS and CDR2 YYNGEE. The CDR3 sequence: CASSVGVRVGETNAEAFF. The CDR3, as DNA: TGTGCCAGCAGCGTAGGTGTGAGGGTTGGGGAGACGAACGCTGAAGCTTTCTTT.

This clonotype turned up a few times. The chain joins TRBV7-3 to TRBJ2-4; TRBD1 matches 7 bases. Germline V gene lookup returns CDR1 SGHTA and CDR2 FQGTGA. This CDR3 is 14 amino acids long. V was clipped by 11 bases and J by 1 base; unmatched bases: 8. The chain's CDR3 is CASICRGAKNIQYF. CDR3 DNA: TGTGCCTCCATTTGCAGGGGGGCCAAAAACATTCAGTACTTC.

The gene calls are TRBV10-3 and TRBJ2-1; D gene unclear. Germline V gene sequence: CDR1 ENHRY, CDR2 SYGVKD. V dropped 10 bases and J dropped 1 base, with 14 bases sitting between them. The CDR3 is 14 residues long. CDR3 sequence: CATLMPSSYNEQFF. The CDR3 DNA sequence: TGTGCCACCCTCATGCCTAGTTCCTACAATGAGCAGTTCTTC.

The V call is TRBV4-2, the J call TRBJ2-1; TRBD2 is a possible D gene (5 bases). CDR1 is LGHNA and CDR2 is YNFKEQ in the germline V gene. Trimming cost V 0 bases and J 2 bases, with 11 bases left between them. This CDR3 has 16 residues. This CDR3 reads CASSQDKGEAYNEQFF. The CDR3 DNA reads TGTGCCAGCAGCCAAGATAAGGGAGAGGCCTACAATGAGCAGTTCTTC.

Worth noting for this clonotype: Given a much more abundant clone one base away, this may be a read error. The chain combines TRBV10-3 with TRBJ1-6; tentatively, D is TRBD1 (5 bases). Germline V gives CDR1 ENHRY, CDR2 SYGVKD. The CDR3 loop spans 13 amino acids. CDR3 loop: CVITDSLNSPLHF. The DNA for the CDR3 is TGTGTCATCACCGACAGCTTAAATTCACCCCTCCACTTT.

As concerns this clonotype: At one of its ends the junction is not consistent with the germline gene, which may arise from a read error. The chain uses TRBV5-1 and TRBJ2-5; D possibly corresponds to TRBD1 (6 bases). The CDR3 is 15 residues long. Germline loops: CDR1 SGHRS, CDR2 YFSETQ. CDR3 nucleotide sequence: TGCGCCGGCAGCTTGAACAGGGCCCCAAGGCAGACCCAGTACTTC. It is translated as CAGSLNRAPRQTQYF.

The CDR3: CASSYSVQGGNIQYF. The CDR3 coding sequence is TGTGCCAGCAGTTACTCGGTTCAGGGAGGAAACATTCAGTACTTC. The chain uses TRBV6-5 and TRBJ2-4, with D perhaps TRBD2 (6 bases). V was pared by 0 bases and J by 6 bases, with 12 bases between. Germline CDR1 MNHEY, CDR2 SVGAGI. The CDR3 totals 15 residues.

This clonotype was picked up a small number of times. V and J are TRBV7-2 and TRBJ2-3; 13 bases align to TRBD2. CDR1 SGHTA and CDR2 FQGNSA come from the germline V gene. With 3 bases clipped from V and 13 bases from J, the junction kept 10 bases outside the gene matches. The CDR3 is 15 amino acids. CDR3 loop: CASSLTSGGSRVKYF. CDR3 in DNA: TGTGCCAGCAGCTTGACTAGCGGGGGGAGCCGCGTCAAGTATTTT. Filled out from reference TRBV7-2 and TRBJ2-3, the complete variable domain reads GAGVSQSPSNKVTEKGKDVELRCDPISGHTALYWYRQSLGQGLEFLIYFQGNSAPDKSGLPSDRFSAERTGGSVSTLTIQRTQQEDSAVYLCASSLTSGGSRVKYFGPGTRLTVL.

The genes are TRBV20-1 and TRBJ1-5; TRBD1 is a possible D gene (5 bases). The CDR3 loop spans 12 amino acids. Germline assignment: CDR1 DFQATT and CDR2 SNEGSKA (reference sequence). Trimming pared 6 bases from V and 7 bases from J, leaving 13 bases between. CDR3 sequence: CSAPDIGQPQHF. The DNA for the CDR3 is TGCAGTGCCCCGGACATAGGGCAGCCCCAGCATTTT.

The chain employs TRBV7-2 and TRBJ2-3; 12 bases match TRBD2. The CDR3 covers 16 residues. Germline lookup yields CDR1 SGHTA and CDR2 FQGNSA. Trimming at V came to 6 bases and at J to 2 bases, leaving 6 bases not matched to a gene. This CDR3 reads CASRQTSGGPTDTQYF. The CDR3 bases are TGTGCCAGCAGACAGACTAGCGGGGGACCCACAGATACGCAGTATTTT.

The CDR3 reads CASSLVPDWDTQYF. For the CDR3, the DNA is TGTGCCAGCAGCTTAGTCCCGGATTGGGATACGCAGTATTTT. The rearrangement links TRBV7-2 to TRBJ2-3, with no clear D. CDR3 length equals 14 residues. Germline CDR1 and CDR2: SGHTA and FQGNSA. The V and J ends lost 1 base and 6 bases respectively, with 11 bases between them.

This sequence joins TRBV27 and TRBJ2-1, with D perhaps assigned TRBD1 or TRBD2 (5 bases each). The CDR3 totals 15 residues. V was trimmed by 1 base and J by 9 bases, leaving 16 bases between them. Germline CDR1 and CDR2: MNHEY and SMNVEV (reference sequence). The CDR3 coding sequence is TGTGCCAGCAGTTTATTAAGAGGGGTTGGGATTGAGCAGTTCTTC. Encoded protein: CASSLLRGVGIEQFF.

This clonotype was seen a handful of times. The chain couples TRBV5-1 to TRBJ2-3, with 12 bases aligning to TRBD2. The V gene end was trimmed by 3 bases and the J gene end by 5 bases; junction bases not matched to a gene: 7. The germline V gene has CDR1 SGHRS and CDR2 YFSETQ. This CDR3 is built from 16 residues. Here the CDR3 DNA reads TGCGCCAGCAGCTCCCTAGCGGGGGGGCAGAAAGATACGCAGTATTTT. It encodes CASSSLAGGQKDTQYF.

The chain couples TRBV6-1 to TRBJ2-7; TRBD1 matches 9 bases. CDR1 is MNHNS, CDR2 SASEGT, per germline. The length of the CDR3 is 13 residues. Germline trimming cut 4 bases from V and 3 bases from J; bases unmatched to any gene: 1. The CDR3 nucleotides read TGTGCCAGCAGTGGGGACAGGGACTACGAGCAGTACTTC. Translating it yields CASSGDRDYEQYF.

The CDR3 DNA follows: TGTGCCAGCAGCGTAGTGGCCGGGACTAGCAGCACAGATACGCAGTATTTT. Translating it yields CASSVVAGTSSTDTQYF. The chain uses TRBV12-3 or TRBV12-4 and TRBJ2-3, with 9 nucleotides matching TRBD2. J lost 0 bases, V lost 6 bases, and 10 bases had no gene match. The CDR3 sequence is 17 residues long.

Only a few counts were recorded for this clonotype. V and J are TRBV3-1 and TRBJ2-3; TRBD2 is a possible D gene (5 bases). V lost 3 bases, J lost 1 base, and 14 bases lay in between. Germline V gene data show CDR1 as LGHDT and CDR2 as YNNKEL (reference sequence). This CDR3 spans 16 amino acids. The CDR3 here is CASSQATSLGTDTQYF. The CDR3 DNA reads TGTGCCAGCAGCCAGGCAACTAGTTTGGGCACAGATACGCAGTATTTT.

To note about this clonotype: A clone one base away is much larger, so this may be a read error. This chain links TRBV9 with TRBJ2-1; either TRBD1 or TRBD2 may supply D (5 bases each). The CDR3 length is 14 residues. CDR1 is SGDLS, CDR2 YYNGEE, per germline. CDR3 protein: CASSASRGYNERFF. DNA of the CDR3: TGTGCCAGCAGCGCCTCGAGGGGTTACAATGAGCGGTTCTTC. Based on the CDR3 plus reference TRBV9 and TRBJ2-1, the full variable domain is DSGVTQTPKHLITATGQRVTLRCSPRSGDLSVYWYQQSLDQGLQFLIQYYNGEERAKGNILERFSAQQFPDLHSELNLSSLELGDSALYFCASSASRGYNERFFGPGTRLTVL.

V gene TRBV29-1 combines with J gene TRBJ1-2; 8 bases are shared with TRBD1. The CDR3 length is 13 residues. CDR1 is SQVTM, CDR2 ANQGSEA, per germline. V trimming: 7 bases; J trimming: 5 bases; junction bases outside the gene matches: 9. The CDR3 spells CSGGQGDGYGYTF. In nucleotides, the CDR3 is TGCAGCGGTGGACAGGGAGATGGATATGGCTACACCTTC.

The chain carries TRBV7-3 and TRBJ2-1; TRBD1 matches 8 bases. The germline gives CDR1 SGHTA, CDR2 FQGTGA. The V gene end was trimmed by 5 bases and the J gene end by 10 bases; junction bases not matched to a gene: 7. This CDR3 region has 13 residues. The CDR3 nucleotides are TGTGCCAGCAGCCGGATGGACAGGGAGGAGCAGTTCTTC. Translation: CASSRMDREEQFF.

This clonotype was seen a handful of times. V usage is TRBV3-1 and J usage is TRBJ1-2, with D perhaps TRBD1 (5 bases). Germline CDR1 and CDR2: LGHDT and YNNKEL (reference sequence). Between the trimmed V and J ends, which lost 0 bases and 8 bases, there was a span of 25 bases. CDR3 length: 18 amino acids. In DNA form, the CDR3 reads TGTGCCAGCAGCCAAGATCTGGGTACGGGGGGAATTTCTAAGGGCTACACCTTC. Encoded protein: CASSQDLGTGGISKGYTF.

The table lists this clonotype with a few counts. V usage is TRBV20-1 and J usage is TRBJ2-3, with D perhaps assigned TRBD1 or TRBD2 (5 bases each). Between the trimmed V and J ends, which lost 5 bases and 2 bases, there was a span of 14 bases. The CDR3 runs 14 residues. In germline, CDR1 is DFQATT, CDR2 SNEGSKA (reference sequence). The CDR3 loop reads CSASGEGNTDTQYF. The CDR3 DNA follows: TGCAGTGCTTCCGGCGAGGGGAACACAGATACGCAGTATTTT.

This chain uses TRBV6-5 with TRBJ2-3; 7 positions agree with TRBD2. Germline-derived CDR1 and CDR2 are MNHEY and SVGAGI. Trimming cost V 4 bases and J 0 bases; bases outside gene matches: 4. The CDR3 runs to 15 residues. The CDR3 nucleotides read TGTGCCAGCAGTTCCCCCGGGAGGAGCACAGATACGCAGTATTTT. Its translation is CASSSPGRSTDTQYF.

This chain connects TRBV4-3 to TRBJ2-7; perhaps TRBD2 as D (5 bases). CDR1 and CDR2 from the germline V gene are LGHNA and YSLEER. The CDR3 runs to 15 residues. V dropped 1 base and J dropped 6 bases, with 16 bases sitting between them. The CDR3: CASSQGTPGQSEQYF. DNA for the CDR3: TGCGCCAGCAGCCAAGGGACTCCAGGTCAGAGCGAGCAGTACTTC.

The gene calls are TRBV20-1 and TRBJ2-1; TRBD2 agrees at 11 bases. This CDR3 is built from 14 residues. With 0 bases clipped from V and 15 bases from J, the junction kept 10 bases outside the gene matches. Germline V gene data show CDR1 as DFQATT and CDR2 as SNEGSKA (reference sequence). CDR3: CSARDTLAGGQTFF. Written as DNA, the CDR3 is TGCAGTGCTAGAGATACTCTAGCGGGGGGACAAACGTTCTTC.